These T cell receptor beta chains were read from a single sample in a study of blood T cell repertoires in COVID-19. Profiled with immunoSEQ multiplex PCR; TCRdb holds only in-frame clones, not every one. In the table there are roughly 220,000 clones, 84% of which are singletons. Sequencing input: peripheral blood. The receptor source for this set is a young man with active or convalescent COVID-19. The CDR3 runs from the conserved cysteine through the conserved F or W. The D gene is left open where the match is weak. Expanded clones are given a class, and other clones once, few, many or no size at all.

CDR3aa: CASRQGSGTGELFF; CDR3nt: TGTGCCAGCCGACAGGGGTCGGGCACCGGGGAGCTGTTTTTT; abundance: NA; v_gene: TRBV18; j_gene: TRBJ2-2; d_gene: TRBD1
CDR3aa: CASTTGISGNTIYF; CDR3nt: TGTGCCAGCACCACAGGGATCTCTGGAAACACCATATATTTT; abundance: once; v_gene: TRBV25-1; j_gene: TRBJ1-3; d_gene: NA
CDR3aa: CASSTGRNINEKLFF; CDR3nt: TGCGCCAGCAGCACAGGACGGAATATCAATGAAAAACTGTTTTTT; abundance: NA; v_gene: TRBV5-1; j_gene: TRBJ1-4; d_gene: NA
CDR3aa: CASSKGETEAFF; CDR3nt: TGTGCCAGCAGCAAGGGGGAAACTGAAGCTTTCTTT; abundance: NA; v_gene: TRBV7-9; j_gene: TRBJ1-1; d_gene: NA
CDR3aa: CASSLSPPSGGWYNEQFF; CDR3nt: TGTGCCAGCAGCTTAAGCCCGCCCTCAGGGGGGTGGTACAATGAGCAGTTCTTC; abundance: NA; v_gene: TRBV7-3; j_gene: TRBJ2-1; d_gene: NA
CDR3aa: CASSLGRAGGYTF; CDR3nt: TGTGCCAGCAGCCTAGGACGGGCGGGGGGCTACACCTTC; abundance: NA; v_gene: TRBV7-2; j_gene: TRBJ1-2; d_gene: NA
CDR3aa: CASSTGTSGSGTDTQYF; CDR3nt: TGCGCCAGCAGCACCGGGACTAGCGGGAGTGGGACAGATACGCAGTATTTT; abundance: once; v_gene: TRBV5-1; j_gene: TRBJ2-3; d_gene: TRBD2
CDR3aa: CASSSGQTYEQYF; CDR3nt: TGTGCCAGCAGTTCGGGACAGACTTACGAGCAGTACTTC; abundance: NA; v_gene: TRBV6-2/TRBV6-3; j_gene: TRBJ2-7; d_gene: TRBD1
CDR3aa: CASSQGQGGFYGYTF; CDR3nt: TGCGCCAGCAGCCAGGGCCAGGGCGGATTCTATGGCTACACCTTC; abundance: NA; v_gene: TRBV4-3; j_gene: TRBJ1-2; d_gene: NA
CDR3aa: CASSSLPGNTGELFF; CDR3nt: TGTGCCAGCAGCTCCCTCCCGGGGAACACCGGGGAGCTGTTTTTT; abundance: few; v_gene: TRBV11-2; j_gene: TRBJ2-2; d_gene: NA
CDR3aa: CASSFPPSYEQYF; CDR3nt: TGTGCCAGCAGCTTTCCCCCTTCCTACGAGCAGTACTTC; abundance: NA; v_gene: TRBV5-6; j_gene: TRBJ2-7; d_gene: NA
CDR3aa: CASSPPMNTEAFF; CDR3nt: TGTGCCAGCTCACCCCCTATGAACACTGAAGCTTTCTTT; abundance: NA; v_gene: TRBV18; j_gene: TRBJ1-1; d_gene: NA
CDR3aa: CASRIDGRNSPLHF; CDR3nt: TGTGCCAGCAGAATCGACGGGAGGAATTCACCCCTCCACTTT; abundance: NA; v_gene: TRBV7-6; j_gene: TRBJ1-6; d_gene: NA
CDR3aa: CASSLTVNTEAFF; CDR3nt: TGTGCCAGCAGCCTAACAGTGAACACTGAAGCTTTCTTT; abundance: NA; v_gene: TRBV13; j_gene: TRBJ1-1; d_gene: NA
CDR3aa: CASSPELADTQYF; CDR3nt: TGCGCCAGCAGTCCTGAGCTAGCGGATACGCAGTATTTT; abundance: NA; v_gene: TRBV5-1; j_gene: TRBJ2-3; d_gene: NA
CDR3aa: CAWSVSWQYGYTF; CDR3nt: TGTGCCTGGAGTGTAAGTTGGCAGTATGGCTACACCTTC; abundance: once; v_gene: TRBV30; j_gene: TRBJ1-2; d_gene: NA
CDR3aa: CAWSEGGLSSYNEQFF; CDR3nt: TGTGCCTGGAGTGAGGGCGGACTTAGCTCCTACAATGAGCAGTTCTTC; abundance: NA; v_gene: TRBV30; j_gene: TRBJ2-1; d_gene: NA
CDR3aa: CATSGRRGEETQYF; CDR3nt: TGTGCCACCAGCGGGAGGCGGGGGGAAGAGACCCAGTACTTC; abundance: NA; v_gene: TRBV15; j_gene: TRBJ2-5; d_gene: TRBD2
CDR3aa: CASSLASAGQETQYF; CDR3nt: TGTGCCAGCAGCTTGGCGTCGGCGGGACAAGAGACCCAGTACTTC; abundance: NA; v_gene: TRBV5-4; j_gene: TRBJ2-5; d_gene: NA
CDR3aa: CSADDGLACTF; CDR3nt: TGCAGTGCCGACGATGGGTTAGCTTGCACTTTC; abundance: NA; v_gene: TRBV20-1; j_gene: TRBJ2-4; d_gene: NA
CDR3aa: CASSTGRAGGSPLHF; CDR3nt: TGCGCCAGCAGCACCGGTAGGGCAGGGGGCTCACCCCTCCACTTT; abundance: NA; v_gene: TRBV5-1; j_gene: TRBJ1-6; d_gene: TRBD1
CDR3aa: CSVERGERNTEAFF; CDR3nt: TGCAGCGTTGAACGGGGAGAAAGGAACACTGAAGCTTTCTTT; abundance: once; v_gene: TRBV29-1; j_gene: TRBJ1-1; d_gene: NA
CDR3aa: CASSLPAGAVNTEAFF; CDR3nt: TGTGCCAGCAGCCTTCCTGCAGGGGCCGTGAACACTGAAGCTTTCTTT; abundance: NA; v_gene: TRBV6-6; j_gene: TRBJ1-1; d_gene: NA
CDR3aa: CATSQGNEQFF; CDR3nt: TGTGCCACCAGCCAGGGGAATGAGCAGTTCTTC; abundance: NA; v_gene: TRBV24-1; j_gene: TRBJ2-1; d_gene: NA
CDR3aa: CASSAWAGGGVPGAQYF; CDR3nt: TGTGCCAGCAGCGCGTGGGCTGGCGGGGGGGTACCCGGGGCCCAGTACTTC; abundance: NA; v_gene: TRBV9; j_gene: TRBJ2-5; d_gene: TRBD2
CDR3aa: CASSLFPLAGARETQYF; CDR3nt: TGTGCCAGCAGTTTATTCCCCCTAGCGGGAGCACGGGAGACCCAGTACTTC; abundance: NA; v_gene: TRBV27; j_gene: TRBJ2-5; d_gene: TRBD2
CDR3aa: CASSHRLVYNEQFF; CDR3nt: TGTGCCAGCAGCCATCGACTAGTCTACAATGAGCAGTTCTTC; abundance: NA; v_gene: TRBV7-2; j_gene: TRBJ2-1; d_gene: NA
CDR3aa: CASSPGTANSPLHF; CDR3nt: TGTGCCAGCAGTCCCGGGACAGCTAATTCACCCCTCCACTTT; abundance: NA; v_gene: TRBV28; j_gene: TRBJ1-6; d_gene: TRBD1
CDR3aa: CASSPMGQGYNQPQHF; CDR3nt: TGTGCCAGCTCACCTATGGGACAGGGGTACAATCAGCCCCAGCATTTT; abundance: NA; v_gene: TRBV18; j_gene: TRBJ1-5; d_gene: TRBD1
CDR3aa: CASSPMGRAPLTGYTF; CDR3nt: TGTGCCAGCAGCCCAATGGGGAGGGCCCCTTTGACTGGCTACACCTTC; abundance: few; v_gene: TRBV7-9; j_gene: TRBJ1-2; d_gene: NA
CDR3aa: CSGLVEEKLFF; CDR3nt: TGCAGTGGACTGGTTGAAGAAAAACTGTTTTTT; abundance: NA; v_gene: TRBV20-1; j_gene: TRBJ1-4; d_gene: NA
CDR3aa: CASSPAGGEGYTQYF; CDR3nt: TGTGCCAGCAGCCCGGCGGGCGGAGAGGGATATACGCAGTATTTT; abundance: NA; v_gene: TRBV7-3; j_gene: TRBJ2-3; d_gene: NA
CDR3aa: CASSSDRNQPQHF; CDR3nt: TGTGCCAGTAGTAGCGACAGGAATCAGCCCCAGCATTTT; abundance: NA; v_gene: TRBV19; j_gene: TRBJ1-5; d_gene: NA
CDR3aa: CATSDLDLTEAFF; CDR3nt: TGTGCCACCAGTGACCTGGACTTAACTGAAGCTTTCTTT; abundance: many; v_gene: TRBV24-1; j_gene: TRBJ1-1; d_gene: NA
CDR3aa: CASSLPLAGGVRRQYF; CDR3nt: TGTGCCAGCAGCTTACCACTAGCGGGAGGGGTACGGCGCCAGTACTTC; abundance: NA; v_gene: TRBV7-9; j_gene: TRBJ2-7; d_gene: TRBD2
CDR3aa: CASSKQEYSNQPQHF; CDR3nt: TGTGCCAGCAGTAAACAGGAATATAGCAATCAGCCCCAGCATTTT; abundance: NA; v_gene: TRBV6-2/TRBV6-3; j_gene: TRBJ1-5; d_gene: NA
CDR3aa: CASSVNDRGATQYF; CDR3nt: TGTGCCAGCAGCGTAAATGACAGGGGTGCGACCCAGTACTTC; abundance: NA; v_gene: TRBV9; j_gene: TRBJ2-5; d_gene: TRBD1
CDR3aa: CASSSDRIFQYF; CDR3nt: TGTGCCAGCAGCTCGGACAGAATCTTCCAGTACTTC; abundance: NA; v_gene: TRBV6-5; j_gene: TRBJ2-7; d_gene: NA
CDR3aa: CASSPGRFTGNTIYF; CDR3nt: TGTGCCAGCTCACCGGGGAGGTTTACTGGAAACACCATATATTTT; abundance: NA; v_gene: TRBV18; j_gene: TRBJ1-3; d_gene: NA
CDR3aa: CASSPPGLSGNTIYF; CDR3nt: TGTGCCAGCAGCCCCCCGGGACTTTCTGGAAACACCATATATTTT; abundance: NA; v_gene: TRBV9; j_gene: TRBJ1-3; d_gene: NA
CDR3aa: CATSDSSGRADSEQFF; CDR3nt: TGTGCCACCAGTGATTCGAGCGGGAGGGCCGATAGTGAGCAGTTCTTC; abundance: NA; v_gene: TRBV24-1; j_gene: TRBJ2-1; d_gene: TRBD2
CDR3aa: CSVVQGATNEKLFF; CDR3nt: TGCAGCGTTGTACAGGGTGCTACTAATGAAAAACTGTTTTTT; abundance: NA; v_gene: TRBV29-1; j_gene: TRBJ1-4; d_gene: NA
CDR3aa: CASRGTGTSYGYTF; CDR3nt: TGTGCCAGCAGGGGGACAGGGACCTCATATGGCTACACCTTC; abundance: NA; v_gene: TRBV9; j_gene: TRBJ1-2; d_gene: TRBD1
CDR3aa: CASSPRFYNEQFF; CDR3nt: TGTGCCAGCAGTCCCCGGTTCTACAATGAGCAGTTCTTC; abundance: NA; v_gene: TRBV28; j_gene: TRBJ2-1; d_gene: NA
CDR3aa: CASSQVGTGDTEAFF; CDR3nt: TGCGCCAGCAGCCAAGTTGGGACAGGGGACACTGAAGCTTTCTTT; abundance: NA; v_gene: TRBV4-1; j_gene: TRBJ1-1; d_gene: TRBD1
CDR3aa: CASSATEGDTEAFF; CDR3nt: TGTGCCAGCAGTGCGACAGAGGGGGACACTGAAGCTTTCTTT; abundance: NA; v_gene: TRBV2; j_gene: TRBJ1-1; d_gene: NA
CDR3aa: CASGLRSSGPLLPYEQYF; CDR3nt: TGTGCTAGTGGTTTGAGAAGTAGCGGGCCTTTACTTCCCTACGAGCAGTACTTC; abundance: NA; v_gene: TRBV12-5; j_gene: TRBJ2-7; d_gene: TRBD2
CDR3aa: CASSFDRRSYEQYF; CDR3nt: TGCGCCAGCAGCTTCGACAGGCGATCCTACGAGCAGTACTTC; abundance: few; v_gene: TRBV5-1; j_gene: TRBJ2-7; d_gene: NA
CDR3aa: CASSPGYEQYF; CDR3nt: TGTGCCAGCAGCCCCGGGTACGAGCAGTACTTC; abundance: NA; v_gene: TRBV12-3/TRBV12-4; j_gene: TRBJ2-7; d_gene: NA
CDR3aa: CAGDRDVEGNEKLFF; CDR3nt: TGTGCCGGGGACAGGGATGTGGAGGGGAATGAAAAACTGTTTTTT; abundance: NA; v_gene: TRBV6-5; j_gene: TRBJ1-4; d_gene: TRBD1
CDR3aa: CAWSGRVFGTQYF; CDR3nt: TGTGCCTGGAGTGGGAGGGTCTTTGGGACCCAGTACTTC; abundance: once; v_gene: TRBV30; j_gene: TRBJ2-5; d_gene: NA
CDR3aa: CASVIRGSSYGYTF; CDR3nt: TGTGCCAGCGTCATACGGGGGAGCTCCTATGGCTACACCTTC; abundance: NA; v_gene: TRBV5-6; j_gene: TRBJ1-2; d_gene: NA
CDR3aa: CASSPFGGRAPAGANVLTF; CDR3nt: TGTGCCAGCAGCCCCTTTGGCGGGAGGGCCCCGGCTGGGGCCAACGTCCTGACTTTC; abundance: NA; v_gene: TRBV13; j_gene: TRBJ2-6; d_gene: TRBD2
CDR3aa: CASSPPTGSNEKLFF; CDR3nt: TGTGCCAGCAGCCCGCCTACGGGGTCTAATGAAAAACTGTTTTTT; abundance: NA; v_gene: TRBV5-5; j_gene: TRBJ1-4; d_gene: NA
CDR3aa: CASSDSEDRLYEQYF; CDR3nt: TGTGCCAGCAGTGACTCAGAGGACAGGCTCTACGAGCAGTACTTC; abundance: NA; v_gene: TRBV6-4; j_gene: TRBJ2-7; d_gene: TRBD1
CDR3aa: CASSLTSGYTGELFF; CDR3nt: TGTGCCAGCAGCTTAACTAGCGGTTACACCGGGGAGCTGTTTTTT; abundance: NA; v_gene: TRBV11-2; j_gene: TRBJ2-2; d_gene: TRBD2
CDR3aa: CASSVRTSGTADTQYF; CDR3nt: TGCGCCAGCAGCGTTAGGACTAGCGGGACGGCAGATACGCAGTATTTT; abundance: NA; v_gene: TRBV4-3; j_gene: TRBJ2-3; d_gene: TRBD2
CDR3aa: CASSQDRFRDEQFF; CDR3nt: TGTGCCAGCAGCCAAGATCGGTTCAGGGATGAGCAGTTCTTC; abundance: few; v_gene: TRBV14; j_gene: TRBJ2-1; d_gene: NA
CDR3aa: CASSLAGTGAPLHF; CDR3nt: TGTGCCAGCAGCTTAGCTGGGACAGGGGCACCCCTCCACTTT; abundance: NA; v_gene: TRBV7-2; j_gene: TRBJ1-6; d_gene: TRBD1